This T cell receptor (beta chain) was observed in a study of blood T cells in healthy people across ages. Broader study findings: Naive T cell percentage showed a strong correlation with TCR beta diversity. Naive CD4+ cell counts and diversity both ran higher in long-lived than in aged donors.

A second PCR, run for about 7 to 11 cycles, used a sample-barcoded 5' primer plus a J-beta primer mix. Each cDNA molecule carried a tag from a template-switch adaptor that contained 12 random nucleotides. TCRdb reanalysed the 5' RACE reads using MiXCR and keeps one entry per CDR3 protein. The sample records about 730,000 distinct CDR3 sequences, roughly two fifths being singletons. Comments on this clonotype: Antigen unknown.

This TCR was sampled from a woman aged 60 to 75 in good health. Sequenced input: blood.

CDR3 nucleotides: TGCAGTGCTAGAGCTTCAACCAGGGCCTACGAGCAGTACTTC. The encoded protein is CSARASTRAYEQYF. The J gene is TRBJ2-5, the V gene TRBV20-1; D is perhaps TRBD1 (5 bases). The J call may be incorrect, as the DNA end agrees better with TRBJ2-7. CDR1 and CDR2 (germline): DFQATT, SNEGSKA (reference sequence). This CDR3 is built from 14 residues.